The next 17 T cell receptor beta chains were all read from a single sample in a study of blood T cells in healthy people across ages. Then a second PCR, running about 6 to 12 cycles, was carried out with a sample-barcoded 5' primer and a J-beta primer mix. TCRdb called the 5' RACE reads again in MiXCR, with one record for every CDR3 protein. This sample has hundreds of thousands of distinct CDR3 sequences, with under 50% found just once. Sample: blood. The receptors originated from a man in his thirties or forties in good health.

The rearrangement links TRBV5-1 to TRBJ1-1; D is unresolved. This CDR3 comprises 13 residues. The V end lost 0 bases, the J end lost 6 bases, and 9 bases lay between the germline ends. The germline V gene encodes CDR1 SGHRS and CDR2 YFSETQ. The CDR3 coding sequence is TGCGCCAGCAGCTTGGATGACTGGGCTGAAGCTTTCTTT. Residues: CASSLDDWAEAFF.

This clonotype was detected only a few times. The CDR3 bases are TGTGCCAGCAGCGTATCGGGGGGCGAGCAGTACTTC. Translated: CASSVSGGEQYF. The chain links TRBV9 to TRBJ2-7; 7 bases line up with TRBD2. The CDR3 length is 12 residues. Per the germline V gene, CDR1 is SGDLS and CDR2 is YYNGEE. V dropped 1 base and J dropped 6; count of bases not matched to a gene: 1.

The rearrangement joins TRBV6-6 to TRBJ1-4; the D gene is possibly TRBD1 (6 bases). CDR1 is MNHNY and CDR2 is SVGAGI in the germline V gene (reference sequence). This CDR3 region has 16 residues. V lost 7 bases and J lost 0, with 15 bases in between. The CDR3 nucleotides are TGTGCCAGCATCCTCGGGGGGGCTGCAACTAATGAAAAACTGTTTTTT. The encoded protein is CASILGGAATNEKLFF.

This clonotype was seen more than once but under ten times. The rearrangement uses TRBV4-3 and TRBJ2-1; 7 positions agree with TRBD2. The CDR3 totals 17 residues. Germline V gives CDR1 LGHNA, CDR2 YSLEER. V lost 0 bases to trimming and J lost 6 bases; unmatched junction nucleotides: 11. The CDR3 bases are TGCGCCAGCAGCCAAGATCTCGGCGGGGGACTCCCCAATGAGCAGTTCTTC. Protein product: CASSQDLGGGLPNEQFF.

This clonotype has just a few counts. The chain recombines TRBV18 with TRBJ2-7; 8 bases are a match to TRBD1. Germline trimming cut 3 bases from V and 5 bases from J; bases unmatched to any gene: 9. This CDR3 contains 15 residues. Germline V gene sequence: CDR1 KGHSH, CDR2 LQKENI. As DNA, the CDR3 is TGTGCCAGCTCACCTTCGAGACAGGGGTTTCACGAGCAGTACTTC. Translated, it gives CASSPSRQGFHEQYF. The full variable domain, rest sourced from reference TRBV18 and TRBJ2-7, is NAGVMQNPRHLVRRRGQEARLRCSPMKGHSHVYWYRQLPEEGLKFMVYLQKENIIDESGMPKERFSAEFPKEGPSILRIQQVVRGDSAAYFCASSPSRQGFHEQYFGPGTRLTVT.

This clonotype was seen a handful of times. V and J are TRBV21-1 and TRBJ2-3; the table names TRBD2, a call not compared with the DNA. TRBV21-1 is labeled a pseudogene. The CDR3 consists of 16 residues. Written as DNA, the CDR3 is TGTGCCAGCAGCAAAATAAGTAGCGGCAGCACAGATACGCAGTATTTT. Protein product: CASSKISSGSTDTQYF.

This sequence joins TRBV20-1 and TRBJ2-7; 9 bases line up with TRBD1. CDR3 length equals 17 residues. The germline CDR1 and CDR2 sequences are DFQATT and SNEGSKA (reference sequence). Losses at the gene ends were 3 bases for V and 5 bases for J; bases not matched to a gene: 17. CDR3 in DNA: TGCAGTGCTAGTAAGTGGGACAGGGTTTCCGGATCGGACGAGCAGTACTTC. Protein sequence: CSASKWDRVSGSDEQYF.

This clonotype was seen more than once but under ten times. The CDR3 spells CASSLAARNQREDEQFF. The CDR3 DNA follows: TGTGCCAGCAGCTTAGCTGCGAGGAACCAGAGAGAGGATGAGCAGTTCTTC. The V and J genes are TRBV11-3 and TRBJ2-1; D is unresolved. The CDR3 extends over 17 amino acids. CDR1 and CDR2 (germline): SGHNT, YENEEA. The V end lost 1 base, the J end lost 8 bases, and 21 bases lay between the germline ends. The full variable domain, in which reference TRBV11-3 and TRBJ2-1 provide the parts outside the CDR3, is EAGVVQSPRYKIIEKKQPVAFWCNPISGHNTLYWYLQNLGQGPELLIRYENEEAVDDSQLPKDRFSAERLKGVDSTLKIQPAELGDSAVYLCASSLAARNQREDEQFFGPGTRLTVL.

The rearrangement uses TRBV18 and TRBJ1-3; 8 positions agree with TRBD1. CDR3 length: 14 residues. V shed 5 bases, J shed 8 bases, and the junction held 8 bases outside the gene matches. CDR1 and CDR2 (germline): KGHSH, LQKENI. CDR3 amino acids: CASSADRDKDTIYF. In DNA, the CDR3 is TGTGCCAGCTCAGCGGACAGGGATAAAGACACCATATATTTT.

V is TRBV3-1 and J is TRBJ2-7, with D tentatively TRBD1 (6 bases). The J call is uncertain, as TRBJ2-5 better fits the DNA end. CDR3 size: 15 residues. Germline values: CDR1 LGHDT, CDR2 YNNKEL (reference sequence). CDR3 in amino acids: CASSHPQAGDETQYF. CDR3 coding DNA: TGTGCCAGCAGCCATCCCCAGGCAGGGGATGAGACCCAGTACTTC.

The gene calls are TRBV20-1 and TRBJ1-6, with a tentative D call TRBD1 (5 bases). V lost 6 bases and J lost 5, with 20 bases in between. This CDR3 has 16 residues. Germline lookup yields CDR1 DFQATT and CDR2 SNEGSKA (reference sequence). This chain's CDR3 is CSAPLMPGTDNSPLHF. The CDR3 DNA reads TGCAGTGCCCCACTCATGCCCGGGACGGATAATTCACCCCTCCACTTT.

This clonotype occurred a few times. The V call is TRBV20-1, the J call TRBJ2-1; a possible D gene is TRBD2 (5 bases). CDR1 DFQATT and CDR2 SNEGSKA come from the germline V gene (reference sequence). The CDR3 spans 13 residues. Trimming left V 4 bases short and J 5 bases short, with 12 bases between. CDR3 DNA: TGCAGTGCTATATCGGGATCCAACAATGAGCAGTTCTTC. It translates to CSAISGSNNEQFF.

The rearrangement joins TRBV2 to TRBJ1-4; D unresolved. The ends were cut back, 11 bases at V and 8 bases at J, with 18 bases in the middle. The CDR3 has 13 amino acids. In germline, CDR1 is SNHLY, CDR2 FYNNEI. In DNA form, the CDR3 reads TGTGCCGGGGTGGCGAGGGAATACGAAAAACTGTTTTTT. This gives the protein CAGVAREYEKLFF.

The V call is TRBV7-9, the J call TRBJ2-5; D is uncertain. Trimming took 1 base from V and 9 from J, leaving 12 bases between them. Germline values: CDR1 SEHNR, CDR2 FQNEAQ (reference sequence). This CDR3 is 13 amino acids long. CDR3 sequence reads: CASSLVGPESQYF. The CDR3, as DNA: TGTGCCAGCAGCTTAGTGGGCCCTGAGTCCCAGTACTTC.

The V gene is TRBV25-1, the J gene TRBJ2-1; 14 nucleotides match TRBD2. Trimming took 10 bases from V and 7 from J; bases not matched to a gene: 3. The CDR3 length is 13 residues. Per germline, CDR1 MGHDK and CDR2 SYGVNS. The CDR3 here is CATGLAGGNEQFF. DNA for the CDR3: TGTGCCACCGGACTAGCGGGGGGAAATGAGCAGTTCTTC.

CDR3 bases: TGTGCCAGCAGCCCTCAGAGGACAGGGGGCACTGAAGCTTTCTTT. Translated, it gives CASSPQRTGGTEAFF. The chain links TRBV7-2 to TRBJ1-1; 10 bases agree with TRBD1. V lost 5 bases to trimming and J lost 4 bases; unmatched junction nucleotides: 7. CDR1 and CDR2 from the germline V gene are SGHTA and FQGNSA. The CDR3 is 15 amino acids.

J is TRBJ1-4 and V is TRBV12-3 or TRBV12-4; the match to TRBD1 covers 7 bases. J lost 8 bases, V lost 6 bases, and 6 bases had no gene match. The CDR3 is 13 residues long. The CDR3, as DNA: TGTGCCAGCAGGCAGGGGGGGGACGAAAAACTGTTTTTT. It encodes CASRQGGDEKLFF.